These 21 T cell receptor beta chains originate from one sample sequenced in a study of lung T cells in sarcoidosis with Löfgren's syndrome. TCRdb processed the reads anew with MiXCR; each CDR3 protein has one entry. The table includes 55,000 to 80,000 distinct CDR3 sequences, less than 25% detected once. What was sequenced was CD4+ T cells from PBMCs. The receptors originated from a human donor with sarcoidosis (Löfgren's syndrome or another form), or a control subject (not recorded which).

This clonotype was observed many times. This chain joins TRBV27 and TRBJ2-1, with TRBD1 matching over 8 bases. Germline V gene lookup returns CDR1 MNHEY and CDR2 SMNVEV (reference sequence). This CDR3 spans 18 amino acids. V dropped 5 bases and J dropped 6; count of bases not matched to a gene: 18. The CDR3 loop reads CASSPRRGSQGVVNEQFF. The CDR3 DNA is TGTGCCAGCAGTCCTCGCCGCGGCTCACAGGGGGTCGTCAATGAGCAGTTCTTC.

There are many counts of this clonotype. V and J are TRBV6-2 or TRBV6-3 and TRBJ1-1; TRBD1 matches at 11 bases. This CDR3 spans 16 amino acids. CDR1 and CDR2 from the germline V gene are MNHEY and SVGEGT. J was trimmed by 4 bases and V by 5 bases; bases with no gene match: 9. CDR3 region: CASSPGTGGQRTEAFF. The CDR3 coding sequence is TGTGCCAGCAGTCCCGGGACAGGGGGTCAACGCACTGAAGCTTTCTTT.

This clonotype appeared many times. As DNA, the CDR3 is TGTGCCAGCAGCTCCTCCCGGACTAGCGGGGGGGCGGTTGAGCAGTTCTTC. This codes for CASSSSRTSGGAVEQFF. The V and J genes are TRBV7-2 and TRBJ2-1, with TRBD2 matching 15 bases. Germline V gives CDR1 SGHTA, CDR2 FQGNSA. V was pared by 4 bases and J by 9 bases, with 10 bases of the junction left unmatched. CDR3 size: 17 residues.

This clonotype is a singleton in its sample. This sequence may be a read error, since a much larger clone differs from it by one base. The gene calls are TRBV6-1 and TRBJ2-3, with TRBD2 matching 9 bases. Trimming removed 4 bases from V and 8 bases from J; junction bases left unmatched: 10. The CDR3 consists of 15 residues. CDR1 and CDR2 from the germline V gene are MNHNS and SASEGT. The CDR3: CASSASAGGPGTQYF. CDR3 DNA: TGTGCCAGCAGTGCTTCGGCGGGAGGGCCAGGTACGCAGTATTTT.

Note on this clonotype: A much more abundant neighbour one base away suggests this may be a read error. J is TRBJ2-6 and V is TRBV27; 7 bases map to TRBD1. V lost 4 bases and J lost 13; bases outside the gene matches: 13. CDR1 and CDR2 (germline): MNHEY, SMNVEV (reference sequence). The CDR3 is 15 residues long. The DNA of the CDR3 is TGTGCCAGCAGTTCTCTAGGACAGGTCCCGGGGGTCCTGACTTTC. Protein product: CASSSLGQVPGVLTF.

This chain uses TRBV6-4 with TRBJ2-3; D ambiguous. This CDR3 is 14 amino acids long. The V end lost 2 bases, the J end lost 6 bases, and 12 bases lay between the germline ends. From germline, CDR1 is MRHNA and CDR2 SNTAGT. CDR3 amino acids: CASSDGASADTQYF. In DNA form, the CDR3 reads TGTGCCAGCAGTGACGGTGCCTCAGCGGATACGCAGTATTTT.

The table lists this clonotype with many counts. The genes are TRBV18 and TRBJ2-3; D ambiguous. The length of the CDR3 is 16 residues. V lost 3 bases and J 0 bases, leaving 13 bases between the germline ends. Germline lookup yields CDR1 KGHSH and CDR2 LQKENI. CDR3 loop: CASSPSSRASTDTQYF. CDR3 DNA sequence: TGTGCCAGCTCACCCTCATCCCGTGCTAGCACAGATACGCAGTATTTT.

On this clonotype itself: The junction shows a germline mismatch at one end, possibly a read error. The chain combines TRBV2 with TRBJ1-1; D unclear. The CDR3 contains 14 residues. From germline, CDR1 is SNHLY and CDR2 FYNNEI. CDR3 sequence: CASSEDQANTEDFF. CDR3 DNA sequence: TGTGCCAGCAGTGAGGACCAGGCCAACACTGAAGATTTCTTT. Based on the CDR3 plus reference TRBV2 and TRBJ1-1, the full variable domain is EPEVTQTPSHQVTQMGQEVILRCVPISNHLYFYWYRQILGQKVEFLVSFYNNEISEKSEIFDDQFSVERPDGSNFTLKIRSTKLEDSAMYFCASSEDQANTEDFFGQGTRLTVV.

Only one count was recorded for this clonotype. The J gene is TRBJ2-5, the V gene TRBV29-1; D unclear. The CDR3 runs 12 residues. V was shortened by 6 bases and J by 4 bases, with 12 bases between the two germline ends. Germline V gene sequence: CDR1 SQVTM, CDR2 ANQGSEA. In DNA, the CDR3 is TGCAGCGTAGCTGGTTGGGGAGAGACCCAGTACTTC. Protein product: CSVAGWGETQYF.

The chain employs TRBV7-9 and TRBJ2-1; D is unclear. The CDR3 spans 12 residues. V was pared by 4 bases and J by 8 bases, with 9 bases between. Germline CDR1 SEHNR, CDR2 FQNEAQ (reference sequence). The CDR3 spells CASSSYRDEQFF. Written as DNA, the CDR3 is TGTGCCAGCAGCTCCTACCGCGATGAGCAGTTCTTC.

Ten or more counts support this clonotype. The genes are TRBV7-2 and TRBJ2-1; D remains unclear. V gave up 5 bases and J gave up 0 bases, with 20 bases separating them. Germline V gives CDR1 SGHTA, CDR2 FQGNSA. The CDR3 runs 18 residues. CDR3 in amino acids: CASSLTPGRTRSYNEQFF. The CDR3 nucleotides read TGTGCCAGCAGCCTCACCCCGGGCCGAACGCGCTCCTACAATGAGCAGTTCTTC.

The V gene is TRBV5-4, the J gene TRBJ1-2; D is uncertain. Between the trimmed V and J ends, which lost 4 bases and 4 bases, there was a span of 20 bases. Germline CDR1 and CDR2: SGHNT and YYREEE (reference sequence). The CDR3 runs to 16 residues. CDR3 residues: CASSPGDTNTIYGYTF. CDR3 nucleotide sequence: TGTGCCAGCAGCCCGGGCGACACGAATACAATCTATGGCTACACCTTC.

About this clonotype: Germline and junction disagree at one end, which may indicate a read error. The J gene is TRBJ1-1, the V gene TRBV28, with D unclear. This CDR3 is built from 16 residues. Germline V gene sequence: CDR1 MDHEN, CDR2 SYDVKM. DNA for the CDR3: TGTGCCAGCAGTTTATCCGGGCGACTACTTAACACTGAAGCTTTATTT. Protein sequence: CASSLSGRLLNTEALF. Filled out from reference TRBV28 and TRBJ1-1, the complete variable domain reads DVKVTQSSRYLVKRTGEKVFLECVQDMDHENMFWYRQDPGLGLRLIYFSYDVKMKEKGDIPEGYSVSREKKERFSLILESASTNQTSMYLCASSLSGRLLNTEALFGQGTRLTVV.

This clonotype was detected ten times or more. The chain combines TRBV20-1 with TRBJ2-4, with a possible D match to TRBD2 (6 bases). This CDR3 has 14 residues. V was trimmed by 0 bases and J by 5 bases, leaving 11 bases between them. The V gene's germline CDR1 is DFQATT and CDR2 SNEGSKA (reference sequence). CDR3 nucleotides: TGCAGTGCTAGAGAAGGGACGGGGGAAAACATTCAGTACTTC. It specifies CSAREGTGENIQYF.

This clonotype was seen at least ten times. The gene calls are TRBV6-1 and TRBJ1-3, with D tentatively TRBD1 (6 bases). Germline CDR1 reads MNHNS; CDR2 reads SASEGT. Trimming stripped 10 bases from V and 3 bases from J, with 16 bases between. The CDR3 loop spans 14 amino acids. The CDR3 here is CATGGINYGNTIYF. The CDR3 bases are TGTGCCACGGGGGGCATAAATTATGGAAACACCATATATTTT.

This clonotype turned up a few times. V and J are TRBV19 and TRBJ1-5; 8 bases line up with TRBD1. CDR1 is LNHDA, CDR2 SQIVND, per germline (reference sequence). The V and J ends lost 10 bases and 0 bases, in that order; junction bases with no gene match: 11. The CDR3 extends over 16 amino acids. CDR3 in amino acids: CATKDRAYYSNQPQHF. CDR3 in DNA: TGTGCCACCAAGGACAGGGCGTATTATAGCAATCAGCCCCAGCATTTT.

This clonotype was seen at least ten times. The V gene is TRBV15, the J gene TRBJ2-1, with D maybe TRBD2 (6 bases). CDR3 size: 14 residues. V lost 1 base, J lost 5 bases, and 9 bases lay in between. Per the germline V gene, CDR1 is LNHNV and CDR2 is YYDKDF (reference sequence). CDR3 sequence reads: CATSRVGGNNEQFF. Here the CDR3 DNA reads TGTGCCACCAGCAGAGTGGGGGGTAACAATGAGCAGTTCTTC.

As regards this clonotype: A single base separates this from a much larger clone, so it may be a read error. The chain couples TRBV6-5 to TRBJ2-6, with D unclear. Germline CDR1 and CDR2: MNHEY and SVGAGI. The CDR3 runs 14 residues. V was cut by 2 bases and J by 3 bases, with 5 bases left in between. The CDR3 reads CASSYPGGANVLTF. Here the CDR3 DNA reads TGTGCCAGCAGTTACCCAGGTGGGGCCAACGTCCTGACTTTC.

This clonotype was recorded a few times. CDR3 nucleotide sequence: TGTGCCAGCAGGGGAGCCAGCAATCAGCCCCAGCATTTT. This codes for CASRGASNQPQHF. This chain uses TRBV12-3 or TRBV12-4 with TRBJ1-5; D call uncertain. Between the trimmed V and J ends, which lost 6 bases and 1 base, there was a span of 7 bases. The CDR3 has 13 amino acids.

This clonotype was counted many times. The chain employs TRBV2 and TRBJ1-1; TRBD1 matches 7 bases. Losses at the gene ends were 5 bases for V and 0 bases for J; bases not matched to a gene: 6. Germline loops: CDR1 SNHLY, CDR2 FYNNEI. There are 15 residues in the CDR3. The DNA for the CDR3 is TGTGCCAGCAGTAATAGACAGGGAGTGAACACTGAAGCTTTCTTT. It translates to CASSNRQGVNTEAFF. The full variable domain, rest sourced from reference TRBV2 and TRBJ1-1, is EPEVTQTPSHQVTQMGQEVILRCVPISNHLYFYWYRQILGQKVEFLVSFYNNEISEKSEIFDDQFSVERPDGSNFTLKIRSTKLEDSAMYFCASSNRQGVNTEAFFGQGTRLTVV.

This clonotype was found a few times. The chain uses TRBV5-4 and TRBJ2-1; 8 bases are shared with TRBD2. V was clipped by 1 base and J by 8 bases; unmatched bases: 8. CDR3 length: 15 residues. CDR1 SGHNT and CDR2 YYREEE come from the germline V gene (reference sequence). CDR3: CASSLIGGEVYEQFF. The CDR3 DNA reads as TGTGCCAGCAGCTTGATCGGGGGGGAGGTCTATGAGCAGTTCTTC.